The clone carrying this T cell receptor (beta chain) was seen just once. Authors' methods: Researchers report that nucleated cell counts were estimated from reference gene primer amplification. Method: immunoSEQ multiplex PCR; TCRdb's copy keeps in-frame clones and lacks some. D and trimming come from the DNA, and the V and J calls and clone size come from that table. This sample has under 300,000 clones, with 88% found just once. This sample was included in a study of blood T cell repertoires in COVID-19. V was pared by 4 bases and J by 5 bases, with 11 bases between. Germline V gene data show CDR1 as SGHTA and CDR2 as FQGNSA. The CDR3 length is 13 residues.

The sequencing sample was made of peripheral blood. The source of this sequence is a woman aged 40 to 50 who had recovered from COVID-19. The chain combines TRBV7-2 with TRBJ1-2; D gene uncertain. Here the CDR3 reads CASSSRQEYGYTF. CDR3 nucleotide sequence: TGTGCCAGCAGCTCTCGACAAGAATATGGCTACACCTTC.